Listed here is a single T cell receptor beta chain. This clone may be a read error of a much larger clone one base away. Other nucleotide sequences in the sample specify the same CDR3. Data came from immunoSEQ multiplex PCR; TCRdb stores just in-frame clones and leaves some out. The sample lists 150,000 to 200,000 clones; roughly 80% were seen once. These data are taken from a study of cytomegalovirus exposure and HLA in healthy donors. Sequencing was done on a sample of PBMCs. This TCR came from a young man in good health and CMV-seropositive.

The DNA of the CDR3 is TGTGCCTGGAGTGACAGGGATGATCAGCCCCAGCATTTT. This codes for CAWSDRDDQPQHF. The chain links TRBV30 to TRBJ1-5, with a possible D match to TRBD1 (6 bases). V shed 1 base and J shed 5 bases, with 9 bases lying between them. The germline V gene encodes CDR1 GTSNPN and CDR2 SVGIG (reference sequence). The CDR3 has 13 residues.